The 5 T cell receptor beta chains listed next were all sequenced from one sample in a study of early T cells in non-severe SARS-CoV-2 infection. TCRdb processed the 5' RACE reads anew with MiXCR; each CDR3 protein has one entry. The table lists 70,000 or so distinct CDR3 sequences, 9.5% to 13% of them singletons. This sample comprised whole blood, obtained at baseline. These receptors came from an adult who was a healthcare worker with PCR-confirmed SARS-CoV-2 infection or an uninfected control (not recorded which).

V is TRBV11-2 and J is TRBJ2-5, with 12 bases matching TRBD2. The CDR3 is made up of 15 amino acids. The J segment lost 3 bases and the V segment lost 8 bases, leaving 7 bases of the junction unmatched. The V gene's germline CDR1 is SGHAT and CDR2 FQNNGV. In DNA, the CDR3 is TGTGCCAGCGGATCTAGCGGGGGGGCCGAAGAGACCCAGTACTTC. This codes for CASGSSGGAEETQYF.

This rearrangement joins TRBV5-1 to TRBJ2-7, with D possibly being TRBD1 (6 bases). This CDR3 has 17 residues. Looked up from germline, CDR1 is SGHRS and CDR2 is YFSETQ. The V and J ends lost 1 base and 1 base respectively, with 18 bases between them. The CDR3 coding sequence is TGCGCCAGCAGCTTGTCTGCAGGAGACAGGTCTTCCTACGAGCAGTACTTC. It codes for CASSLSAGDRSSYEQYF.

This clonotype has a handful of counts. The rearrangement joins TRBV7-9 to TRBJ1-4, with D possibly being TRBD1 (5 bases). The CDR3 runs 16 residues. Germline-derived CDR1 and CDR2 are SEHNR and FQNEAQ (reference sequence). Trimming stripped 2 bases from V and 1 base from J, with 11 bases between. CDR3 bases: TGTGCCAGCAGCTTATTCGACAGCTTAACTAATGAAAAACTGTTTTTT. Translated, it gives CASSLFDSLTNEKLFF.

This clonotype was counted only a few times. Germline is not matched at one junction end, which may reflect a read error. The chain employs TRBV30 and TRBJ2-2, with D perhaps matching TRBD2 (5 bases). The germline V gene encodes CDR1 GTSNPN and CDR2 SVGIG (reference sequence). CDR3 length equals 13 residues. For the CDR3, the DNA is TGTGCCTGGAGTGTACTAGAACCCGGGGAGCTTTTTTTT. Residues: CAWSVLEPGELFF. The entire variable domain, with the rest obtained from reference TRBV30 and TRBJ2-2, is as follows: SQTIHQWPATLVQPVGSPLSLECTVEGTSNPNLYWYRQAAGRGLQLLFYSVGIGQISSEVPQNLSASRPQDRQFILSSKKLLLSDSGFYLCAWSVLEPGELFFGEGSRLTVL.

In its sample, this clonotype was seen a few times. The V gene is TRBV30, the J gene TRBJ2-5, with D perhaps TRBD1 (7 bases). V was pared by 1 base and J by 2 bases, with 20 bases between. CDR1 is GTSNPN, CDR2 SVGIG, per germline (reference sequence). The CDR3 totals 17 residues. The CDR3 is CAWSAVQGGVRQETQYF. The CDR3 nucleotides are TGTGCCTGGAGTGCTGTTCAGGGGGGTGTAAGGCAAGAGACCCAGTACTTC.